This TCR beta chain was retrieved from a study of shared clonotypes between healthy human individuals. Measured with immunoSEQ multiplex PCR; TCRdb has only the in-frame clones, and not every one. The sample lists about 690,000 clones; 90% were seen once. This CDR3 spans 14 amino acids. V dropped 4 bases and J dropped 8; count of bases not matched to a gene: 8. The germline CDR1 and CDR2 sequences are SGHDT and YYEEEE. Points from the study as a whole: Clonotypes shared by all four sorted-subset donors had higher generation probabilities than non-shared clonotypes.

This clone was seen only once. The antigen is unknown. This TCR was sampled from a man aged 18 to 35 in good health. Some clones in this sample may be carry-over from other donors' samples. V and J are TRBV5-6 and TRBJ1-4, with 7 bases fitting TRBD1. Sequencing input: memory CD8+ T cells from PBMCs. Subset meaning: CD45RO+ cells pooled with CCR7-negative TemRA cells. CDR3 sequence (DNA): TGTGCCAGCAGCCTGATGAGGGGGCGAGAAAAACTGTTTTTT. Its protein is CASSLMRGREKLFF.